Each of the 18 T cell receptor beta chains below was sequenced from the same sample in a study of control samples from healthy donors and cancer patients. TCRdb's table, derived via immunoSEQ multiplex PCR, lists solely in-frame clones and lacks some. Of about 150,000 clones in the sample, just under 95% were seen once. Sequencing was carried out using blood. Every receptor here comes from a man in his forties or fifties in good health.

This rearrangement joins TRBV10-3 to TRBJ1-6; 8 nucleotides agree with TRBD1. The germline V gene encodes CDR1 ENHRY and CDR2 SYGVKD. This CDR3 region has 17 residues. V dropped 6 bases and J dropped 4; count of bases not matched to a gene: 11. The CDR3 DNA reads TGTGCCATCAGGGACGGAGGACAGGGAACATATAATTCACCCCTCCACTTT. Translating it yields CAIRDGGQGTYNSPLHF.

Details on this clone: Other DNA sequences in this specimen translate into the identical CDR3. This chain links TRBV28 with TRBJ2-7, with 8 bases lining up with TRBD2. Losses at the gene ends were 8 bases for V and 7 bases for J; bases not matched to a gene: 7. The CDR3 has 12 amino acids. CDR1 and CDR2 from the germline V gene are MDHEN and SYDVKM. The CDR3 spells CASSGGGREQYF. In nucleotides, the CDR3 is TGTGCCAGCTCCGGGGGGGGGCGGGAGCAGTACTTC.

The V and J genes are TRBV9 and TRBJ1-2, with D tentatively TRBD1 (5 bases). The CDR3 totals 15 residues. CDR1 and CDR2 from the germline V gene are SGDLS and YYNGEE. V lost 3 bases, J lost 0 bases, and 12 bases lay in between. CDR3 sequence reads: CASSADSRANYGYTF. Written as DNA, the CDR3 is TGTGCCAGCAGCGCCGACAGTAGGGCTAACTATGGCTACACCTTC.

V gene TRBV6-2 or TRBV6-3 combines with J gene TRBJ2-3; 7 nucleotides line up with TRBD2. This CDR3 spans 15 amino acids. With V trimmed by 0 bases and J by 0 bases, 0 bases remained unmatched. Per germline, CDR1 MNHEY and CDR2 SVGEGT. CDR3 loop: CASSYSGGSTDTQYF. The CDR3 coding sequence is TGTGCCAGCAGTTACTCGGGGGGGAGCACAGATACGCAGTATTTT.

This sequence joins TRBV18 and TRBJ2-2, with 8 bases aligning to TRBD2. Germline CDR1 is KGHSH and CDR2 is LQKENI. This CDR3 has 16 residues. The trim removed 5 bases at V and 0 bases at J, leaving 5 bases unmatched. CDR3 region: CASSIRGGTNTGELFF. Here the CDR3 DNA reads TGTGCCAGCTCAATACGCGGGGGGACGAACACCGGGGAGCTGTTTTTT.

The chain links TRBV2 to TRBJ1-5, with D possibly matching TRBD1 (5 bases). The ends were cut back, 6 bases at V and 14 bases at J, with 23 bases in the middle. The CDR3 has 14 residues. Per germline, CDR1 SNHLY and CDR2 FYNNEI. The CDR3: CASSPGTLPFPEHF. The CDR3 region has the DNA TGTGCCAGCAGCCCCGGGACCCTACCCTTCCCTGAGCATTTT.

The rearrangement joins TRBV12-3 or TRBV12-4 to TRBJ1-3; no clear D. Trimming stripped 2 bases from V and 1 base from J, with 3 bases between. The CDR3 contains 13 residues. This CDR3 is CASSLNSGNTIYF. In nucleotides, the CDR3 is TGTGCCAGCAGTTTAAATTCTGGAAACACCATATATTTT.

The V gene is TRBV6-6, the J gene TRBJ2-2; no clear D gene. Germline V gene lookup returns CDR1 MNHNY and CDR2 SVGAGI (reference sequence). V was pared by 4 bases and J by 5 bases, with 11 bases between. The CDR3 has 14 amino acids. In DNA, the CDR3 is TGTGCCAGCAGTTTAAAACTTGGTACCGGGGAGCTGTTTTTT. Protein sequence: CASSLKLGTGELFF.

The rearrangement uses TRBV6-2 or TRBV6-3 and TRBJ1-6; 7 nucleotides match TRBD1. The CDR3 has 16 residues. The V and J ends lost 5 bases and 8 bases, in that order; junction bases with no gene match: 12. Germline V gene data show CDR1 as MNHEY and CDR2 as SVGEGT. The CDR3 loop is CASSLQGGILDSPLHF. The CDR3 DNA reads TGTGCCAGCAGTCTCCAGGGGGGCATTCTGGATTCACCCCTCCACTTT.

The genes are TRBV5-6 and TRBJ1-2; D call uncertain. This CDR3 has 15 residues. Deletions cut 5 bases from V and 0 bases from J, with 14 bases between. Germline CDR1 is SGHDT and CDR2 is YYEEEE. DNA of the CDR3: TGTGCCAGCAGTCGGGTGGGCCACCCTAACTATGGCTACACCTTC. Its translation: CASSRVGHPNYGYTF.

The V call is TRBV27, the J call TRBJ1-6; D uncertain. The V end was cut by 2 bases, the J end by 0 bases, with 5 bases between. The germline CDR1 and CDR2 sequences are MNHEY and SMNVEV (reference sequence). The length of the CDR3 is 15 residues. This chain's CDR3 is CASSLQSSYNSPLHF. DNA of the CDR3: TGTGCCAGCAGTTTACAGAGCTCCTATAATTCACCCCTCCACTTT.

V and J are TRBV6-2 or TRBV6-3 and TRBJ1-5; D unresolved. V lost 4 bases and J 3 bases, leaving 4 bases between the germline ends. Germline CDR1 is MNHEY and CDR2 is SVGEGT. The CDR3 totals 12 residues. The CDR3 region is CASSSPNQPQHF. CDR3 DNA sequence: TGTGCCAGCAGTTCCCCCAATCAGCCCCAGCATTTT.

The chain couples TRBV5-6 to TRBJ2-2; no reliable D call. The CDR3 sequence is 15 residues long. The V gene's germline CDR1 is SGHDT and CDR2 YYEEEE. Trimming cost V 0 bases and J 6 bases, with 12 bases left between them. In DNA form, the CDR3 reads TGTGCCAGCAGCTTGGTCTCGGGCAGCCCCGGGGAGCTGTTTTTT. This sequence encodes CASSLVSGSPGELFF.

V is TRBV5-1 and J is TRBJ1-5; 9 nucleotides align to TRBD1. This CDR3 region has 15 residues. Germline lookup yields CDR1 SGHRS and CDR2 YFSETQ. V lost 4 bases, J lost 6 bases, and 8 bases stayed unmatched. This CDR3 reads CASSPGQGIGQPQHF. The CDR3 DNA is TGCGCCAGCAGCCCGGGACAGGGTATAGGTCAGCCCCAGCATTTT.

V and J are TRBV11-2 and TRBJ2-5, with 7 positions matching TRBD1. Unmatched junction bases numbered 6, after V lost 4 bases and J lost 1 base. The CDR3 is 15 residues long. Germline V lookup: CDR1 SGHAT, CDR2 FQNNGV. The CDR3 here is CASSSRQGTQETQYF. Here the CDR3 DNA reads TGTGCCAGCAGCTCTCGACAGGGAACCCAAGAGACCCAGTACTTC.

This chain joins TRBV5-1 and TRBJ2-6, with D tentatively TRBD2 (5 bases). The germline gives CDR1 SGHRS, CDR2 YFSETQ. This CDR3 has 17 residues. V dropped 4 bases and J dropped 0 bases, with 14 bases sitting between them. The chain's CDR3 is CASSLQTGISGANVLTF. CDR3 coding DNA: TGCGCCAGCAGCCTCCAGACGGGAATCTCTGGGGCCAACGTCCTGACTTTC.

The chain links TRBV6-5 to TRBJ1-1, with D possibly TRBD1 on 6 matching bases. The CDR3 covers 14 residues. CDR1 and CDR2 (germline): MNHEY, SVGAGI. With 5 bases removed from V and 4 bases from J, the gap between germline ends came to 14 bases. CDR3 sequence (DNA): TGTGCCAGCAGTCCCCGATGGGGGGCCACTGAAGCTTTCTTT. This translates into CASSPRWGATEAFF.

The chain joins TRBV5-5 to TRBJ1-3; TRBD1 is a possible D gene (5 bases). The CDR3 runs to 12 residues. Germline CDR1 and CDR2: SGHKS and YYEKEE (reference sequence). Trimming shortened V by 0 bases and J by 10 bases, and 8 bases separated the two germline ends. CDR3 in DNA: TGTGCCAGCAGCTTGGCCGGGGGGACCATATATTTT. This encodes CASSLAGGTIYF.